This T cell receptor beta chain came from a study of T cells in Graves' hyperthyroidism and ophthalmopathy. Regarding the study as a whole: Among clonotypes expanded in thyroid above 0.001, most were also found in blood. Ophthalmopathy, as predicted by the model, came a median around 6.7 months after the prediction.

Ophthalmopathy in the patients scored at least 3 on Clinical Activity Score and at least 4 on NOSPECS grade, lasting under 3 months. Turning to this clonotype: As yet, its antigen is unknown.

This CDR3 spans 14 amino acids. Germline CDR1 is MNHEY and CDR2 is SVGEGT. The V and J ends lost 0 bases and 13 bases respectively, with 18 bases between them. Researchers amplified the TCR beta CDR3 regions from RNA transcripts. HTBI primers were used for first-round RT-PCR of the TCR CDR3. TCRdb re-derived calls from the multiplex PCR reads in MiXCR, one entry per CDR3 protein. Counted here are fewer than 350,000 distinct CDR3 sequences, roughly a fifth occurring once; the ten biggest clones make up roughly 39%. The material sequenced was blood. This chain connects TRBV6-2 or TRBV6-3 to TRBJ1-1; weak D call: TRBD1 (6 bases). The TCR originated in a man aged 50 to 59 with Graves' ophthalmopathy. CDR3 sequence (DNA): TGTGCCAGCAGTTACTCCAACGGGGGGCGCGTTGTTTTCTTT. Translation gives CASSYSNGGRVVFF.